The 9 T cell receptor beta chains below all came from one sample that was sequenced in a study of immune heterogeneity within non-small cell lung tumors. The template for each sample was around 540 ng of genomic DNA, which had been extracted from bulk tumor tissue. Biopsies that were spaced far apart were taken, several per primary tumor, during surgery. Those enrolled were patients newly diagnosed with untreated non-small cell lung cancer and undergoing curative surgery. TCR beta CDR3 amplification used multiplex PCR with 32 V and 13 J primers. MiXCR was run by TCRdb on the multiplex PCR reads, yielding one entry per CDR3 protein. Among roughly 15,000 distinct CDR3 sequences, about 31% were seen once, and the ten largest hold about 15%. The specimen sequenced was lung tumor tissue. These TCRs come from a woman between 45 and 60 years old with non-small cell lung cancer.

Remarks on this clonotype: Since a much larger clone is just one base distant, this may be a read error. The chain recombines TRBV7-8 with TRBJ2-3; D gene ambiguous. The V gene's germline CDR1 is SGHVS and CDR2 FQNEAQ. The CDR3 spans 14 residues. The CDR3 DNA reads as TGTGCCAGCAGCTTAGAGTTGTTTGCAGATAAGCAGTATTTT. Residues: CASSLELFADKQYF.

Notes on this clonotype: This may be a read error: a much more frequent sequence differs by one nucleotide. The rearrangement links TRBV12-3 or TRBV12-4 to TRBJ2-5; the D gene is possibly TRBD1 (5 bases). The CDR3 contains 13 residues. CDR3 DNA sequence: TGTGCCAACAGTCCGAGCAGGGAAGAGACCCAGTACTTC. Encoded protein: CANSPSREETQYF.

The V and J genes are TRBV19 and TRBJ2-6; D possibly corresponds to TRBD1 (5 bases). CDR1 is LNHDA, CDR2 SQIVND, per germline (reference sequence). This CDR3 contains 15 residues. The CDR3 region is CAVAYRSSGANVLTF. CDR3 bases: TGTGCAGTGGCGTACAGGAGCTCTGGGGCCAACGTCCTGACTTTC.

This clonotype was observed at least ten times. For the CDR3, the DNA is TGTGCCAGCAGCCCCGCCGGGGAGGGGGCAGGAGGCTACACCTTC. This sequence encodes CASSPAGEGAGGYTF. This rearrangement joins TRBV7-6 to TRBJ1-2; 7 bases are a match to TRBD1. CDR3 length equals 15 residues. Germline assignment: CDR1 SGHVS and CDR2 FNYEAQ. V gave up 5 bases and J gave up 8 bases; unmatched junction bases: 14.

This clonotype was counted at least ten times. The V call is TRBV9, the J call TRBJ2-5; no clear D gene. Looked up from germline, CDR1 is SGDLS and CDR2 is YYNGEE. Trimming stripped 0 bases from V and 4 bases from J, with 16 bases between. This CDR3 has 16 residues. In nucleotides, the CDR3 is TGTGCCAGCAGCGTAGGGCTGGGCAGGCTGGGAGAGACCCAGTACTTC. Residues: CASSVGLGRLGETQYF.

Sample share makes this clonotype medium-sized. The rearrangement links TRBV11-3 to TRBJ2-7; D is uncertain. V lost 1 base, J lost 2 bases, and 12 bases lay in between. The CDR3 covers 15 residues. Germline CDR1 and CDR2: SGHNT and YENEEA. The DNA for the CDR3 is TGTGCCAGCAGCTTAGGGGGAATCAGCACCTACGAGCAGTACTTC. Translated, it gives CASSLGGISTYEQYF.

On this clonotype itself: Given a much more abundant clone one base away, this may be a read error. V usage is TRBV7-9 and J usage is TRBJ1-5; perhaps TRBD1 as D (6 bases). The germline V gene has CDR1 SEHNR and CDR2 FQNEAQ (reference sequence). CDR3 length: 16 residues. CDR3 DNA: TGTGCCAGCAGCCCCGGACAGCCCCATAGCAATCAGCCCAAGCATTTT. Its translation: CASSPGQPHSNQPKHF.

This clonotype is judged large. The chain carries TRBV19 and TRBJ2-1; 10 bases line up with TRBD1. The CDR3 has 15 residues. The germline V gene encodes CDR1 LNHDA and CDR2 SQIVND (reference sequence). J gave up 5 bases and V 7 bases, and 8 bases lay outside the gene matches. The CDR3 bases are TGTGCCAGTAAAAGACAGGGGGCAATAGACAATGAGCAGTTCTTC. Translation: CASKRQGAIDNEQFF.

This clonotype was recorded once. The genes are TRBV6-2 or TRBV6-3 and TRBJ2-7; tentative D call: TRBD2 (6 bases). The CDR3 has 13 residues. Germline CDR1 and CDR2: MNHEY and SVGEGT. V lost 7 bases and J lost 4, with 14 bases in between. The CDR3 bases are TGTGCCAGCACGCGCGGGAATAGGTACGAGCAGTACTTC. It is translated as CASTRGNRYEQYF.